Presented here are 29 T cell receptor beta chains from one specimen sequenced in a study of beta chain features in type 1 diabetes. The whole isolated RNA underwent reverse transcription, so sequencing captured expressed TCRB transcripts. Sequencing used immunoSEQ multiplex PCR; TCRdb keeps in-frame clones, though not all of them. The table shows some 220,000 clones, with roughly 10% occurring only once. Source material: central memory CD4+ T cells from blood. Every receptor here comes from a young man in good health.

The chain employs TRBV2 and TRBJ2-7; 7 positions match TRBD2. V lost 6 bases, J lost 2 bases, and 7 bases stayed unmatched. This CDR3 has 14 residues. Germline V CDR1 and CDR2: SNHLY, FYNNEI. Here the CDR3 DNA reads TGTGCCAGCAGATTCGCTAGCGGTACCTACGAGCAGTACTTC. Amino acid sequence: CASRFASGTYEQYF.

This clone was counted a few times. The CDR3 nucleotides are TGTGCCAGCAGATCTGGGGCTAGCGGGAGGATGGCTGAGCAGTTCTTC. It is translated as CASRSGASGRMAEQFF. This chain uses TRBV6-6 with TRBJ2-1, with TRBD2 identical over 11 bases. The CDR3 totals 16 residues. V shed 6 bases and J 9 bases; nucleotides not matched to a gene: 13. Per germline, CDR1 MNHNY and CDR2 SVGAGI (reference sequence).

For this clone: Distinct nucleotide sequences in the sample also encode this CDR3. The chain is built from TRBV30 and TRBJ2-7, with TRBD2 as a possible D gene (5 bases). V shed 5 bases and J shed 2 bases, with 13 bases lying between them. The germline CDR1 and CDR2 sequences are GTSNPN and SVGIG (reference sequence). The CDR3 runs 13 residues. CDR3 residues: CAWAGGLAYEQYF. As DNA, the CDR3 is TGTGCCTGGGCGGGCGGGCTCGCCTACGAGCAGTACTTC.

This clone was detected many times. The chain uses TRBV30 and TRBJ2-3, with D perhaps matching TRBD1 (5 bases). V lost 4 bases, J lost 0 bases, and 14 bases lay in between. The CDR3 extends over 15 amino acids. Germline V gene lookup returns CDR1 GTSNPN and CDR2 SVGIG (reference sequence). The CDR3 region is CAWNNKDKSTDTQYF. As DNA, the CDR3 is TGTGCCTGGAACAATAAGGACAAAAGCACAGATACGCAGTATTTT.

Only a few counts were recorded for this clone. The chain employs TRBV27 and TRBJ2-4; TRBD2 aligns across 7 bases. Germline trimming cut 4 bases from V and 0 bases from J; bases unmatched to any gene: 6. This CDR3 has 16 residues. Germline V CDR1 and CDR2: MNHEY, SMNVEV (reference sequence). CDR3 bases: TGTGCCAGCAGTTCCCTTCGGGGGGTAGCCAAAAACATTCAGTACTTC. Residues: CASSSLRGVAKNIQYF.

Only a few counts were recorded for this clone. The same CDR3 also results from other DNA sequences found in this sample. The V gene is TRBV29-1, the J gene TRBJ2-5, with TRBD1 identical over 10 bases. This CDR3 contains 13 residues. CDR1 and CDR2 (germline): SQVTM, ANQGSEA. With V trimmed by 7 bases and J by 5 bases, 7 bases remained unmatched. CDR3 loop: CSGRQGAGETQYF. As DNA, the CDR3 is TGCAGCGGCAGACAGGGGGCTGGGGAGACCCAGTACTTC.

This clone was observed a handful of times. The CDR3 loop is CASRTGITDTGELFF. CDR3 DNA: TGCGCCAGCAGAACAGGGATCACTGACACCGGGGAGCTGTTTTTT. The chain has TRBV5-1 and TRBJ2-2; a weak D match, TRBD1 (6 bases). Trimming stripped 5 bases from V and 3 bases from J, with 14 bases between. This CDR3 contains 15 residues. Germline CDR1 is SGHRS and CDR2 is YFSETQ.

This clone has more than one count but fewer than ten. The CDR3 loop is CASSRGREGEKLFF. The CDR3 region has the DNA TGTGCCAGCTCACGAGGGAGAGAAGGGGAAAAACTGTTTTTT. This rearrangement joins TRBV18 to TRBJ1-4; D gene ambiguous. Trimming took 4 bases from V and 8 from J, leaving 14 bases between them. The CDR3 is 14 amino acids. Germline-derived CDR1 and CDR2 are KGHSH and LQKENI.

Remarks on this clone: This sample also contains other DNA sequences that code for the same CDR3. V gene TRBV29-1 combines with J gene TRBJ2-3, with 7 nucleotides matching TRBD1. V lost 8 bases and J lost 4; bases outside the gene matches: 9. This CDR3 is built from 13 residues. CDR1 and CDR2 (germline): SQVTM, ANQGSEA. CDR3 bases: TGCAGCTCCGACAGGGTCGGGTCAGATACGCAGTATTTT. Protein product: CSSDRVGSDTQYF.

This chain links TRBV7-9 with TRBJ2-5; TRBD2 aligns across 7 bases. The J call is in doubt because the DNA end fits TRBJ2-7 better. The CDR3 is made up of 16 amino acids. CDR1 is SEHNR and CDR2 is FQNEAQ in the germline V gene (reference sequence). As DNA, the CDR3 is TGTGCCAGCAGCTTAGTCACGGGAGGCGGGGTATACGAGCAGTACTTC. Protein product: CASSLVTGGGVYEQYF.

This clone was seen a few times. The chain links TRBV11-2 to TRBJ2-5; the match to TRBD2 covers 8 bases. This CDR3 has 16 residues. J lost 5 bases, V lost 0 bases, and 8 bases had no gene match. The V gene's germline CDR1 is SGHAT and CDR2 FQNNGV. Written as DNA, the CDR3 is TGTGCCAGCAGCTTAGATCCTAGCGGGCCCGAGGAGACCCAGTACTTC. Translation gives CASSLDPSGPEETQYF. Complete variable domain (other parts from reference TRBV11-2 and TRBJ2-5): EAGVAQSPRYKIIEKRQSVAFWCNPISGHATLYWYQQILGQGPKLLIQFQNNGVVDDSQLPKDRFSAERLKGVDSTLKIQPAKLEDSAVYLCASSLDPSGPEETQYFGPGTRLLVL.

This clone has just a few counts. V is TRBV29-1 and J is TRBJ2-1, with a weak D call TRBD1 (5 bases). The V and J ends lost 2 bases and 8 bases respectively, with 16 bases between them. The CDR3 runs 14 residues. CDR1 is SQVTM, CDR2 ANQGSEA, per germline. In nucleotides, the CDR3 is TGCAGCGTTGAAATGGCCAGGGCGGAAGATGAGCAGTTCTTC. This gives the protein CSVEMARAEDEQFF.

This clone came up many times. The V call is TRBV5-6, the J call TRBJ1-5, with 10 bases identical to TRBD1. The CDR3 is 15 residues long. Germline V gives CDR1 SGHDT, CDR2 YYEEEE. With V trimmed by 4 bases and J by 4 bases, 5 bases remained unmatched. CDR3 protein: CASSPGQGSNQPQHF. CDR3 bases: TGTGCCAGCAGCCCGGGACAGGGGTCGAATCAGCCCCAGCATTTT.

This clone has more than one count but fewer than ten. V gene TRBV6-6 combines with J gene TRBJ2-4, with D maybe TRBD1 (5 bases). The V and J ends lost 5 bases and 0 bases respectively, with 14 bases between them. The length of the CDR3 is 16 residues. Germline CDR1 MNHNY, CDR2 SVGAGI (reference sequence). Here the CDR3 reads CASSAGQGLAKNIQYF. The DNA of the CDR3 is TGTGCCAGCAGTGCTGGCCAGGGTCTAGCCAAAAACATTCAGTACTTC.

This clone was observed many times. The chain joins TRBV4-3 to TRBJ2-1, with 12 nucleotides matching TRBD2. The V and J ends lost 4 bases and 4 bases, in that order; junction bases with no gene match: 5. This CDR3 spans 16 amino acids. Looked up from germline, CDR1 is LGHNA and CDR2 is YSLEER. For the CDR3, the DNA is TGCGCCAGCAGCCTCGGGACTAGCGGGCAATACAATGAGCAGTTCTTC. This sequence encodes CASSLGTSGQYNEQFF.

This clone was recorded a few times. The rearrangement links TRBV15 to TRBJ1-4, with D tentatively TRBD1 (5 bases). V shed 2 bases and J shed 7 bases, with 17 bases lying between them. CDR3 length: 16 amino acids. The germline gives CDR1 LNHNV, CDR2 YYDKDF (reference sequence). CDR3 protein: CATSRYQGSRGEKLFF. For the CDR3, the DNA is TGTGCCACCAGCAGATATCAGGGTAGTAGGGGTGAAAAACTGTTTTTT.

At least ten counts were recorded for this clone. Its ends do not fully match the called genes, so a read error is possible. The chain is built from TRBV7-6 and TRBJ2-7, with D possibly being TRBD1 or TRBD2 (5 bases each). Germline-derived CDR1 and CDR2 are SGHVS and FNYEAQ. The CDR3 has 13 residues. The CDR3 is CANSSLGVREQYF. CDR3 sequence (DNA): TGTGCCAACAGCTCCTTGGGGGTCCGCGAGCAGTACTTC. The entire variable domain, with the rest obtained from reference TRBV7-6 and TRBJ2-7, is as follows: GAGVSQSPRYKVTKRGQDVALRCDPISGHVSLYWYRQALGQGPEFLTYFNYEAQQDKSGLPNDRFSAERPEGSISTLTIQRTEQRDSAMYRCANSSLGVREQYFGPGTRLTVT.

This clone was detected a few times. J is TRBJ2-6 and V is TRBV4-2; TRBD2 is a possible D gene (6 bases). CDR1 and CDR2 from the germline V gene are LGHNA and YNFKEQ. The V gene lost 2 bases and the J gene lost 2 bases, with 13 bases spanning the gap. The CDR3 runs to 17 residues. The CDR3 loop is CASSQSGGTTGANVLTF. The CDR3, as DNA: TGTGCCAGCAGCCAATCGGGCGGGACGACTGGGGCCAACGTCCTGACTTTC.

This clone has ten or more counts. The CDR3 sequence is CASSSYGQGEGANVLTF. CDR3 in DNA: TGTGCCAGCAGCTCATACGGACAGGGCGAAGGGGCCAACGTCCTGACTTTC. The rearrangement joins TRBV7-2 to TRBJ2-6; TRBD1 matches at 8 bases. V lost 4 bases and J lost 4; bases outside the gene matches: 9. Per the germline V gene, CDR1 is SGHTA and CDR2 is FQGNSA. The CDR3 is 17 amino acids.

This clone has only a few counts. The V and J genes are TRBV4-2 and TRBJ1-4, with D hard to call. Trimming shortened V by 5 bases and J by 3 bases, and 7 bases separated the two germline ends. This CDR3 is built from 13 residues. Germline V gives CDR1 LGHNA, CDR2 YNFKEQ. The CDR3, as DNA: TGTGCCAGCAGCTTGCCCCCTAATGAAAAACTGTTTTTT. Protein product: CASSLPPNEKLFF.

This chain uses TRBV30 with TRBJ1-2; weak D call: TRBD1 (6 bases). This CDR3 is built from 14 residues. Germline CDR1 is GTSNPN and CDR2 is SVGIG (reference sequence). V lost 2 bases and J 4 bases, leaving 14 bases between the germline ends. CDR3 nucleotides: TGTGCCTGGAGTCCTCAGGGGAGACTCTATGGCTACACCTTC. Translated, it gives CAWSPQGRLYGYTF.

This clone was recorded a few times. V and J are TRBV29-1 and TRBJ2-1; 8 bases align to TRBD2. The CDR3 runs 15 residues. Germline V gene sequence: CDR1 SQVTM, CDR2 ANQGSEA. Losses at the gene ends were 6 bases for V and 2 bases for J; bases not matched to a gene: 9. CDR3 coding DNA: TGCAGCGTCATACGAGCGGGGGAGACCTACAATGAGCAGTTCTTC. It codes for CSVIRAGETYNEQFF.

The table lists this clone with a few counts. This chain links TRBV19 with TRBJ2-1; TRBD2 matches 9 bases. This CDR3 is 14 amino acids long. Germline CDR1 reads LNHDA; CDR2 reads SQIVND (reference sequence). Unmatched junction bases numbered 4, after V lost 6 bases and J lost 4 bases. The CDR3 loop reads CASSLLAGYNEQFF. DNA of the CDR3: TGTGCCAGTAGCCTTCTAGCGGGGTACAATGAGCAGTTCTTC.

The V gene is TRBV7-2, the J gene TRBJ2-3, with D maybe TRBD1 (5 bases). The V gene lost 5 bases and the J gene lost 0 bases, with 12 bases spanning the gap. Germline CDR1 SGHTA, CDR2 FQGNSA. CDR3 length equals 15 residues. CDR3 residues: CASSRVQGSTDTQYF. The CDR3 nucleotides read TGTGCCAGCAGCCGCGTTCAGGGTAGCACAGATACGCAGTATTTT.

Many counts were recorded for this clone. This chain connects TRBV7-8 to TRBJ2-7; TRBD2 is a possible D gene (5 bases). CDR1 and CDR2 (germline): SGHVS, FQNEAQ. With 2 bases removed from V and 0 bases from J, the gap between germline ends came to 14 bases. CDR3 size: 16 residues. CDR3 bases: TGTGCCAGCAGCTTATACAGAGAGGGCAGCTCCTACGAGCAGTACTTC. The encoded protein is CASSLYREGSSYEQYF.

This clone was counted only a few times. The genes are TRBV5-4 and TRBJ2-1; D uncertain. The CDR3 covers 12 residues. Germline V CDR1 and CDR2: SGHNT, YYREEE (reference sequence). Trimming removed 0 bases at V and 8 bases at J, with 6 bases between. In DNA form, the CDR3 reads TGTGCCAGCAGCTTGGGTGACTATGAGCAGTTCTTC. This translates into CASSLGDYEQFF.

This clone was counted many times. The genes are TRBV7-2 and TRBJ2-7; TRBD1 aligns across 12 bases. Germline V CDR1 and CDR2: SGHTA, FQGNSA. The CDR3 is 17 residues long. The ends lost 5 bases at V and 9 bases at J; junction bases unmatched: 17. In DNA form, the CDR3 reads TGTGCCAGCAGCGCCTACAACCCCGGGACAGGGGGCGATCGGCAGTACTTC. It yields the protein CASSAYNPGTGGDRQYF. The full variable domain, completed using reference TRBV7-2 and TRBJ2-7, is GAGVSQSPSNKVTEKGKDVELRCDPISGHTALYWYRQSLGQGLEFLIYFQGNSAPDKSGLPSDRFSAERTGGSVSTLTIQRTQQEDSAVYLCASSAYNPGTGGDRQYFGPGTRLTVT.

This clone has a count of ten or more. This chain uses TRBV15 with TRBJ2-1; 14 bases align to TRBD2. Germline CDR1 and CDR2: LNHNV and YYDKDF (reference sequence). J gave up 9 bases and V 5 bases, and 6 bases lay outside the gene matches. The CDR3 is made up of 15 amino acids. The CDR3 sequence: CATSGGLAGALEQFF. In DNA, the CDR3 is TGTGCCACCAGCGGGGGACTAGCGGGAGCTCTTGAGCAGTTCTTC.

The chain has TRBV19 and TRBJ2-1; TRBD2 aligns across 9 bases. Germline V gene data show CDR1 as LNHDA and CDR2 as SQIVND (reference sequence). V shed 7 bases, J shed 1 base, and the junction held 8 bases outside the gene matches. The CDR3 totals 16 residues. As DNA, the CDR3 is TGTGCCAGTAATATGGGACTAGCATCATCCTACAATGAGCAGTTCTTC. This gives the protein CASNMGLASSYNEQFF.